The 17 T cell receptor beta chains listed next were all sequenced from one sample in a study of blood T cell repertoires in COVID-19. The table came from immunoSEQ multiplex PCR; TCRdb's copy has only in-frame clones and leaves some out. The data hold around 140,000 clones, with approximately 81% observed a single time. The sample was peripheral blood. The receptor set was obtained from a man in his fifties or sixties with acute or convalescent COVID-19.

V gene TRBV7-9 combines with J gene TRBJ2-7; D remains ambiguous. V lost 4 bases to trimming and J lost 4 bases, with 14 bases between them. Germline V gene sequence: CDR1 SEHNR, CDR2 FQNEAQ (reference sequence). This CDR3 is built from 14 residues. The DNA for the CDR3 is TGTGCCAGCAGCTCCCCGCAGCGTACGTACGAGCAGTACTTC. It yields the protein CASSSPQRTYEQYF.

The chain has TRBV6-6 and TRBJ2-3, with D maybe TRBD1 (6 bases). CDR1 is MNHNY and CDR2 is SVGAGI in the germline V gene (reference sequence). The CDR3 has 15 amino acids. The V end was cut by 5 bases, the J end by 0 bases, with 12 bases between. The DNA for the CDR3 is TGTGCCAGCAGTCAGACAGGATTCAGCACAGATACGCAGTATTTT. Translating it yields CASSQTGFSTDTQYF.

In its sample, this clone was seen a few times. The DNA of the CDR3 is TGCGCCAGCAGTCGAGGACAGGGGGTGAACACCGGGGAGCTGTTTTTT. Translating it yields CASSRGQGVNTGELFF. The chain uses TRBV5-1 and TRBJ2-2; 10 positions match TRBD1. The CDR3 extends over 16 amino acids. Unmatched junction bases numbered 5, after V lost 5 bases and J lost 1 base. Per the germline V gene, CDR1 is SGHRS and CDR2 is YFSETQ.

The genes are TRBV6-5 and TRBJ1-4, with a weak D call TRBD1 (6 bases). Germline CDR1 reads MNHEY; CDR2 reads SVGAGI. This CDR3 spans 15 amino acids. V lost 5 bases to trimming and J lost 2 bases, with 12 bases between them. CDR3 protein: CASSPGGGTNEKLFF. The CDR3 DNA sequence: TGTGCCAGCAGTCCGGGGGGGGGCACTAATGAAAAACTGTTTTTT.

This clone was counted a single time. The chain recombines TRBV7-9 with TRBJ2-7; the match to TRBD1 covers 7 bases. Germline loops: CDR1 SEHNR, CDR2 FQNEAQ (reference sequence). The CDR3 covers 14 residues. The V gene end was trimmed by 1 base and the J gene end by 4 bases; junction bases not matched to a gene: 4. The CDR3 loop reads CASSLGQGVYEQYF. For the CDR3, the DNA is TGTGCCAGCAGCTTAGGTCAGGGGGTGTACGAGCAGTACTTC.

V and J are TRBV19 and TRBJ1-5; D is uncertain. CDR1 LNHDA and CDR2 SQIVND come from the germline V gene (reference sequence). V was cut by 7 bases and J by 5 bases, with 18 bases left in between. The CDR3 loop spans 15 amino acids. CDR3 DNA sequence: TGTGCCAGTACCCGGTCCCACAACGGGGATCAGCCCCAGCATTTT. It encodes CASTRSHNGDQPQHF.

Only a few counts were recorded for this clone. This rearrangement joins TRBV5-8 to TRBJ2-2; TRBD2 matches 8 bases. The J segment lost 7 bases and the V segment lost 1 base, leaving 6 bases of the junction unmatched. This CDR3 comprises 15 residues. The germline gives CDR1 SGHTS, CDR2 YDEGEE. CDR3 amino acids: CASSLRLAGYGELFF. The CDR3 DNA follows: TGTGCCAGCAGCTTGCGGCTAGCGGGTTACGGGGAGCTGTTTTTT.

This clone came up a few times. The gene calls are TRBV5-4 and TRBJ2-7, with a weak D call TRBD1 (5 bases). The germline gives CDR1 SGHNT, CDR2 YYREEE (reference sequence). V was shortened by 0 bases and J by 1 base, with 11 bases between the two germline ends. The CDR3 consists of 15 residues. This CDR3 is CASSLDRSTSYEQYF. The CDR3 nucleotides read TGTGCCAGCAGCTTGGACAGGTCTACGTCCTACGAGCAGTACTTC. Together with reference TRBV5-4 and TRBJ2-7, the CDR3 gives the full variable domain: ETGVTQSPTHLIKTRGQQVTLRCSSQSGHNTVSWYQQALGQGPQFIFQYYREEENGRGNFPPRFSGLQFPNYSSELNVNALELDDSALYLCASSLDRSTSYEQYFGPGTRLTVT.

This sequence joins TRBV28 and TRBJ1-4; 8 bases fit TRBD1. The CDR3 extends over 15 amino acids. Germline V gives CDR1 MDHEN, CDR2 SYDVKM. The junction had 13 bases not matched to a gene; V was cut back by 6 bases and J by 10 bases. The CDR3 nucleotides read TGTGCCAGCAGAGAGATGGACAGGGTAGATGGAAAACTGTTTTTT. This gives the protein CASREMDRVDGKLFF.

CDR3 sequence reads: CAISSGQGFDEQYF. In DNA form, the CDR3 reads TGTGCCATCAGCTCGGGACAGGGGTTCGACGAGCAGTACTTC. The chain couples TRBV10-3 to TRBJ2-7, with TRBD1 matching over 10 bases. The V segment lost 6 bases and the J segment 5 bases; nucleotides outside the gene matches: 7. The CDR3 spans 14 residues. The V gene's germline CDR1 is ENHRY and CDR2 SYGVKD.

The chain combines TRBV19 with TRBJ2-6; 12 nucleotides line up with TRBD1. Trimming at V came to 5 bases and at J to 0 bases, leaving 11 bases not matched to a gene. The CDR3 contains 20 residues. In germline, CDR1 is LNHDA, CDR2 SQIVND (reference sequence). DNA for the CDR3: TGTGCCAGTAGTCTTCCACCGGGACAGGGGGCACTCTCTGGGGCCAACGTCCTGACTTTC. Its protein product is CASSLPPGQGALSGANVLTF.

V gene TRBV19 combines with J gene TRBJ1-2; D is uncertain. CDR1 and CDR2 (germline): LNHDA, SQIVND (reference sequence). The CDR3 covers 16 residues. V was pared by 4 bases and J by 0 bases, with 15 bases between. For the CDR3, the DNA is TGTGCCAGTAGTACCAGCCGGGAGGCCACTAACTATGGCTACACCTTC. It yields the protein CASSTSREATNYGYTF.

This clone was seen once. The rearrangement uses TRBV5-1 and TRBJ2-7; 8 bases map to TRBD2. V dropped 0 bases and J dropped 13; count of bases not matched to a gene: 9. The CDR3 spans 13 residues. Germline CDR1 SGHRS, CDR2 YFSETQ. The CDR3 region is CASSLASLADQYF. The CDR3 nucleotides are TGCGCCAGCAGCTTGGCCTCACTAGCGGACCAATACTTC. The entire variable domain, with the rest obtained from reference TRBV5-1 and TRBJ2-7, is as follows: KAGVTQTPRYLIKTRGQQVTLSCSPISGHRSVSWYQQTPGQGLQFLFEYFSETQRNKGNFPGRFSGRQFSNSRSEMNVSTLELGDSALYLCASSLASLADQYFGPGTRLTVT.

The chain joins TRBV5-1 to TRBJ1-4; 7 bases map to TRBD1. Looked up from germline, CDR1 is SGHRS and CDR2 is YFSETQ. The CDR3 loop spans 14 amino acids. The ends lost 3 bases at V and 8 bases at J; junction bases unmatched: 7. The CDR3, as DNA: TGCGCCAGCAGCTACAGGGGACGGGGAGAAAAACTGTTTTTT. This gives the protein CASSYRGRGEKLFF.

CDR3 loop: CASSLGDRVAETQYF. The CDR3 DNA is TGCGCCAGCAGCTTGGGCGACAGGGTAGCTGAGACCCAGTACTTC. This sequence joins TRBV5-1 and TRBJ2-5; TRBD1 aligns across 7 bases. Germline CDR1 is SGHRS and CDR2 is YFSETQ. The J segment lost 5 bases and the V segment lost 0 bases, leaving 7 bases of the junction unmatched. The CDR3 loop spans 15 amino acids.

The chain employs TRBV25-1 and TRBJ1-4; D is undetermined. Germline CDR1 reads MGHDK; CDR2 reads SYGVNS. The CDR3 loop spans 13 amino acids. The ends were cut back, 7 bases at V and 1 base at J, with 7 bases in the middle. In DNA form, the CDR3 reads TGTGCCAGCAACCGGGGAACTAATGAAAAACTGTTTTTT. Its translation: CASNRGTNEKLFF.

CDR3 sequence reads: CASSLPGGLKNYGYTF. The DNA for the CDR3 is TGTGCCAGCAGCCTCCCAGGGGGGCTAAAGAACTATGGCTACACCTTC. The V gene is TRBV11-2, the J gene TRBJ1-2, with TRBD1 matching 7 bases. Germline values: CDR1 SGHAT, CDR2 FQNNGV. Trimming cost V 5 bases and J 2 bases; bases outside gene matches: 11. The CDR3 is 16 residues long.